The 9 T cell receptor beta chains presented below share a single source sample, sequenced in a study of shared clonotypes between healthy human individuals. Some clones are missing from TCRdb's copy, which holds only in-frame ones; the method was immunoSEQ multiplex PCR. This sample carries 2 million to 2.5 million clones, 80% to 95% of them seen once, and the ten largest clones take around 0.4%. The sequenced sample was naive CD4+ T cells from PBMCs. Regarding subset: CD45RA+ positively selected. These receptors were taken from a man aged 18-30 years in good health. Some clones in this sample may be carry-over from other donors' samples.

In the case of this clone: This sample also contains other DNA sequences that code for the same CDR3. This sequence joins TRBV6-6 and TRBJ1-4; TRBD1 aligns across 7 bases. The V and J ends lost 6 bases and 8 bases, in that order; junction bases with no gene match: 9. Germline lookup yields CDR1 MNHNY and CDR2 SVGAGI (reference sequence). The CDR3 has 14 amino acids. The CDR3 DNA is TGTGCCAGCAGCTCAGGGGGGTTGGGCGAAAAACTGTTTTTT. Its translation is CASSSGGLGEKLFF.

The V and J genes are TRBV5-5 and TRBJ2-1; D is possibly TRBD1 (6 bases). Trimming took off 0 bases at V and 4 bases at J, with 11 bases between the two ends. There are 15 residues in the CDR3. CDR1 SGHKS and CDR2 YYEKEE come from the germline V gene (reference sequence). The CDR3 nucleotides are TGTGCCAGCAGCTTGGGAGCAGGGGTATACAATGAGCAGTTCTTC. It yields the protein CASSLGAGVYNEQFF.

The V gene is TRBV6-1, the J gene TRBJ2-7, with a weak D call TRBD2 (6 bases). V gave up 1 base and J gave up 4 bases, with 14 bases separating them. The CDR3 length is 15 residues. The germline CDR1 and CDR2 sequences are MNHNS and SASEGT. CDR3 in amino acids: CASSEGGGRLYEQYF. CDR3 sequence (DNA): TGTGCCAGCAGTGAAGGGGGTGGGAGGCTTTACGAGCAGTACTTC.

This chain connects TRBV12-5 to TRBJ1-1; D is possibly TRBD1 (6 bases). This CDR3 spans 10 amino acids. Germline CDR1 LGHNT, CDR2 FRNRAP. The V end lost 6 bases, the J end lost 11 bases, and 10 bases lay between the germline ends. As DNA, the CDR3 is TGTGCTAGTGGGGGGGCAAGGGCTTTCTTT. Amino acids: CASGGARAFF.

The table lists this clone with a count of one. This chain's CDR3 is CASSLWRDSSYTF. As DNA, the CDR3 is TGTGCCAGCAGTTTATGGCGGGACAGCAGCTACACCTTC. J is TRBJ1-2 and V is TRBV27; 7 bases align to TRBD1. Per the germline V gene, CDR1 is MNHEY and CDR2 is SMNVEV (reference sequence). The CDR3 totals 13 residues. V lost 1 base, J lost 9 bases, and 5 bases stayed unmatched.

This chain links TRBV9 with TRBJ1-4, with 8 positions matching TRBD1. This CDR3 is built from 15 residues. The germline gives CDR1 SGDLS, CDR2 YYNGEE. The J segment lost 4 bases and the V segment lost 4 bases, leaving 6 bases of the junction unmatched. CDR3 bases: TGTGCCAGCAGCCCGAGGACAGGGTATAATGAAAAACTGTTTTTT. Translation: CASSPRTGYNEKLFF.

The V call is TRBV7-9, the J call TRBJ2-7, with a tentative D call TRBD2 (6 bases). The germline V gene has CDR1 SEHNR and CDR2 FQNEAQ (reference sequence). CDR3 length: 15 amino acids. The V end lost 4 bases, the J end lost 4 bases, and 17 bases lay between the germline ends. CDR3 in amino acids: CASSSRGLARYEQYF. The CDR3 nucleotides read TGTGCCAGCAGCTCACGAGGGCTAGCGAGATACGAGCAGTACTTC.

Details on this clone: Other DNA sequences in the same sample also yield this CDR3. The genes are TRBV29-1 and TRBJ1-2; D unclear. Germline V CDR1 and CDR2: SQVTM, ANQGSEA. CDR3 length equals 12 residues. With 4 bases removed from V and 0 bases from J, the gap between germline ends came to 6 bases. DNA for the CDR3: TGCAGCGTTGGGGGAACTAACTATGGCTACACCTTC. It encodes CSVGGTNYGYTF.

This sequence joins TRBV7-8 and TRBJ2-7; perhaps TRBD1 as D (6 bases). V was shortened by 4 bases and J by 3 bases, with 19 bases between the two germline ends. CDR1 and CDR2 (germline): SGHVS, FQNEAQ. The CDR3 consists of 16 residues. CDR3 sequence (DNA): TGTGCCAGCAGCTCAATACTACAGGGTTGGAGCTACGAGCAGTACTTC. Translating it yields CASSSILQGWSYEQYF.